The 14 T cell receptor beta chains reported below all come from one sample, sequenced in a study of blood T cell repertoires in COVID-19. Here immunoSEQ multiplex PCR was the method, and the copy in TCRdb shows in-frame clones only, minus some. The profile shows approximately 160,000 clones, about 90% of them singletons. The sequencing sample was made of peripheral blood. These receptors all come from a woman in her 70s with acute or convalescent COVID-19.

The chain joins TRBV6-5 to TRBJ2-3, with D possibly being TRBD2 (6 bases). This CDR3 is 13 amino acids long. V shed 6 bases and J shed 1 base, with 8 bases lying between them. The V gene's germline CDR1 is MNHEY and CDR2 SVGAGI. The CDR3 nucleotides read TGTGCCAGCAGCGGGAGAGGCACAGATACGCAGTATTTT. Its protein product is CASSGRGTDTQYF.

The chain combines TRBV29-1 with TRBJ1-2; D call uncertain. This CDR3 contains 12 residues. CDR1 and CDR2 (germline): SQVTM, ANQGSEA. CDR3 residues: CVFRGFDYGYTF. The CDR3 nucleotides read TGCGTCTTCCGGGGTTTCGACTATGGCTACACCTTC.

V and J are TRBV2 and TRBJ1-4; D remains unclear. The CDR3 extends over 14 amino acids. Deletions cut 5 bases from V and 7 bases from J, with 14 bases between. CDR1 and CDR2 from the germline V gene are SNHLY and FYNNEI. CDR3 nucleotide sequence: TGTGCCAGCAGTCCTCGGACTCCTGCTGAAAAACTGTTTTTT. Its translation is CASSPRTPAEKLFF.

CDR3 loop: CASSGVGGQDQPQHF. CDR3 DNA sequence: TGTGCCAGCAGTGGGGTTGGGGGACAGGACCAGCCCCAGCATTTT. The J gene is TRBJ1-5, the V gene TRBV2; 8 nucleotides line up with TRBD1. Germline assignment: CDR1 SNHLY and CDR2 FYNNEI. This CDR3 has 15 residues. V lost 4 bases to trimming and J lost 7 bases; unmatched junction nucleotides: 9.

The count of this clone is one. V and J are TRBV9 and TRBJ2-3; no firm D call. The V gene's germline CDR1 is SGDLS and CDR2 YYNGEE. V shed 0 bases and J shed 5 bases, with 13 bases lying between them. This CDR3 contains 15 residues. The CDR3 bases are TGTGCCAGCAGCGTAGCGGGTTCTCCGAAAGATACGCAGTATTTT. Its protein product is CASSVAGSPKDTQYF.

The V gene is TRBV5-1, the J gene TRBJ2-1, with 10 bases identical to TRBD2. In germline, CDR1 is SGHRS, CDR2 YFSETQ. The CDR3 consists of 16 residues. With 0 bases clipped from V and 3 bases from J, the junction kept 3 bases outside the gene matches. CDR3 amino acids: CASSLGGLADYNEQFF. Written as DNA, the CDR3 is TGCGCCAGCAGCTTGGGAGGACTAGCGGACTACAATGAGCAGTTCTTC.

This chain uses TRBV5-1 with TRBJ2-5; 7 bases fit TRBD2. The CDR3 totals 16 residues. Germline V gives CDR1 SGHRS, CDR2 YFSETQ. Trimming took 4 bases from V and 6 from J; bases not matched to a gene: 15. The CDR3 nucleotides read TGCGCCAGCAGCCACGGACTAAGCGGGACGGGGCAGACCCAGTACTTC. It specifies CASSHGLSGTGQTQYF.

The J gene is TRBJ1-1, the V gene TRBV20-1, with TRBD1 matching over 8 bases. In germline, CDR1 is DFQATT, CDR2 SNEGSKA (reference sequence). V gave up 3 bases and J gave up 1 base; unmatched junction bases: 10. CDR3 size: 16 residues. Here the CDR3 DNA reads TGCAGTGCTAGTCGCCGGAGACAGGGGAGGAACACTGAAGCTTTCTTT. Its protein product is CSASRRRQGRNTEAFF.

V usage is TRBV3-1 (or the pseudogene TRBV3-2) and J usage is TRBJ1-5, with TRBD1 identical over 8 bases. Germline V gives CDR1 LGHDT, CDR2 YNNKEL (reference sequence). The CDR3 extends over 15 amino acids. Unmatched junction bases numbered 2, after V lost 2 bases and J lost 2 bases. CDR3 region: CASSQQGAGNQPQHF. For the CDR3, the DNA is TGTGCCAGCAGCCAACAGGGGGCCGGCAATCAGCCCCAGCATTTT.

The V gene is TRBV10-3, the J gene TRBJ1-2; 8 bases map to TRBD1. The CDR3 spans 15 residues. V dropped 6 bases and J dropped 4; count of bases not matched to a gene: 10. Germline CDR1 and CDR2: ENHRY and SYGVKD. DNA for the CDR3: TGTGCCATCAGCCAAATACAGGGGGTTCTCTATGGCTACACCTTC. This translates into CAISQIQGVLYGYTF.

V gene TRBV28 combines with J gene TRBJ1-1, with D uncertain. CDR1 is MDHEN and CDR2 is SYDVKM in the germline V gene. Trimming shortened V by 6 bases and J by 0 bases, and 17 bases separated the two germline ends. The CDR3 is 16 residues long. This CDR3 reads CASRSVYGDMNTEAFF. As DNA, the CDR3 is TGTGCCAGCAGGTCTGTTTACGGGGATATGAACACTGAAGCTTTCTTT.

This chain connects TRBV4-3 to TRBJ1-1; D unclear. The V gene's germline CDR1 is LGHNA and CDR2 YSLEER. The CDR3 sequence is 19 residues long. V lost 0 bases to trimming and J lost 11 bases, with 31 bases between them. The chain's CDR3 is CASSQDVWAGFSPRESAFF. CDR3 DNA: TGCGCCAGCAGCCAAGACGTGTGGGCAGGTTTCTCCCCAAGAGAAAGTGCTTTCTTT.

The chain carries TRBV9 and TRBJ2-7; D gene unclear. Deletions cut 0 bases from V and 3 bases from J, with 13 bases between. The CDR3 spans 15 residues. Germline CDR1 SGDLS, CDR2 YYNGEE. The CDR3 loop reads CASSVAPDLHYEQYF. As DNA, the CDR3 is TGTGCCAGCAGCGTAGCTCCAGATTTGCACTACGAGCAGTACTTC. The full variable domain, with the rest looked up from reference TRBV9 and TRBJ2-7, is DSGVTQTPKHLITATGQRVTLRCSPRSGDLSVYWYQQSLDQGLQFLIQYYNGEERAKGNILERFSAQQFPDLHSELNLSSLELGDSALYFCASSVAPDLHYEQYFGPGTRLTVT.

The table lists this clone with a count of one. The chain links TRBV27 to TRBJ1-4; no clear D. V lost 6 bases and J 0 bases, leaving 17 bases between the germline ends. Germline CDR1 reads MNHEY; CDR2 reads SMNVEV (reference sequence). The CDR3 has 17 residues. The CDR3 DNA is TGTGCCAGCAGCCGTCGAGGGAAATCTTCAACTAATGAAAAACTGTTTTTT. Protein product: CASSRRGKSSTNEKLFF.